The sequence of this TCR beta chain was determined in a study of T cells in Graves' hyperthyroidism and ophthalmopathy. Across the study: Pretreatment peripheral blood was obtained at initial diagnosis.

Exclusions: uncontrolled infection, other autoimmune disease, pregnancy, lactation. The diagnoses drew upon clinical symptoms, serum thyroxine and TRAb, thyroid ultrasound and orbital computed tomography. This clonotype was seen repeatedly, ten times or more. Its antigen is undetermined. From RNA transcripts, TCR beta CDR3 regions were amplified. The HTBI primer set was used in a first-round RT-PCR of the TCR CDR3. TCRdb re-called the multiplex PCR reads through MiXCR, storing one row per CDR3 protein. The table shows over 700,000 distinct CDR3 sequences, with around a third occurring only once. Whole-study findings and limits: The model's output predicted ophthalmopathy at a median of roughly seven months prior to onset.

This CDR3 is built from 14 residues. CDR1 is LNHDA and CDR2 is SQIVND in the germline V gene (reference sequence). V was cut by 5 bases and J by 4 bases, with 12 bases left in between. The receptor was isolated from a woman in her thirties or forties with Graves' hyperthyroidism. The chain has TRBV19 and TRBJ1-3; TRBD1 might be the D (5 bases). Sequencing was done on a sample of blood. CDR3 region: CASSSTGTGNTIYF. The CDR3 DNA reads as TGTGCCAGTAGTTCAACCGGGACGGGAAACACCATATATTTT.